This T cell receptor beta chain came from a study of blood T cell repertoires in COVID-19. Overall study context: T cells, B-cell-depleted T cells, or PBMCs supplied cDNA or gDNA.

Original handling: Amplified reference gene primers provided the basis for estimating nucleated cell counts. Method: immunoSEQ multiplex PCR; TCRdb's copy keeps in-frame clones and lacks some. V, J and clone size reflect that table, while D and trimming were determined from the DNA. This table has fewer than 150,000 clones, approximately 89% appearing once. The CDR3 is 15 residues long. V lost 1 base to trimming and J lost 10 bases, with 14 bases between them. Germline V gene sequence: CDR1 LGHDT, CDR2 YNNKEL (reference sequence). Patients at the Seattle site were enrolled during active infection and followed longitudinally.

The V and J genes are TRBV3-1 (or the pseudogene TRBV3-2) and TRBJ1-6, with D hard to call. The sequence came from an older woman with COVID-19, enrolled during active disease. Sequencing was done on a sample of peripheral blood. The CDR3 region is CASSQVVSRPSPLHF. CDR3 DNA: TGTGCCAGCAGCCAAGTCGTCAGTCGTCCCTCACCCCTCCACTTT.